Below are 20 T cell receptor beta chains sequenced from a single sample in a study of T cells after yellow fever vaccination. TCRdb re-derived calls from the 5' RACE reads in MiXCR, one entry per CDR3 protein. The table has around 120,000 distinct CDR3 sequences, 6.5% to 9% seen once. The specimen comprised CD4+ T cells sorted from PBMCs, sampled roughly 45 days after the first yellow fever vaccination. The receptors originated from a man aged 18-30 years who received the YFV17D yellow fever vaccine.

This clonotype has at least ten counts. This chain joins TRBV20-1 and TRBJ1-2, with no clear D. Germline CDR1 and CDR2: DFQATT and SNEGSKA (reference sequence). The V end was cut by 3 bases, the J end by 2 bases, with 7 bases between. This CDR3 spans 12 amino acids. The CDR3 nucleotides read TGCAGTGCTAGCGGAGAGAACTATGGCTACACCTTC. Its protein is CSASGENYGYTF.

This clonotype showed up many times. This rearrangement joins TRBV24-1 to TRBJ2-3; D may be TRBD2 (5 bases). Germline CDR1 reads KGHDR; CDR2 reads SFDVKD. V gave up 4 bases and J gave up 6 bases, with 13 bases separating them. This CDR3 has 14 amino acids. CDR3 DNA: TGTGCCACCAGTGAACGGGATGTCCGGGATACGCAGTATTTT. Protein product: CATSERDVRDTQYF.

Comment on this clonotype: A much bigger clone sits one base away, suggesting this may be a read error. The rearrangement links TRBV20-1 to TRBJ2-7; 7 bases fit TRBD2. Trimming cost V 4 bases and J 3 bases; bases outside gene matches: 12. Germline CDR1 is DFQATT and CDR2 is SNEGSKA (reference sequence). The CDR3 has 15 amino acids. CDR3 protein: CSAKRSSGEYYEQYV. DNA for the CDR3: TGCAGTGCTAAGAGGTCAAGCGGGGAATACTACGAGCAGTACGTC.

This clonotype was recorded at least ten times. The genes are TRBV23-1 and TRBJ2-7; 8 bases fit TRBD1. TRBV23-1 is flagged as an ORF with uncertain function. This CDR3 contains 15 residues. Germline trimming cut 6 bases from V and 6 bases from J; bases unmatched to any gene: 13. CDR3 nucleotide sequence: TGCGCCAGCAGCCTACCCAGGGGGCCCAGGGGCGAGCAGTACTTC. Residues: CASSLPRGPRGEQYF.

The gene calls are TRBV11-2 and TRBJ2-2; perhaps TRBD1 as D (5 bases). The CDR3 has 15 amino acids. CDR1 and CDR2 from the germline V gene are SGHAT and FQNNGV. The V and J ends lost 3 bases and 2 bases respectively, with 10 bases between them. CDR3 sequence: CASSFDSYNTGELFF. The CDR3 DNA reads as TGTGCCAGCAGCTTCGACAGTTATAACACCGGGGAGCTGTTTTTT.

This clonotype was found many times. V and J are TRBV18 and TRBJ2-1, with 11 bases aligning to TRBD1. CDR3 length: 14 residues. Per the germline V gene, CDR1 is KGHSH and CDR2 is LQKENI. V was clipped by 5 bases and J by 10 bases; unmatched bases: 7. CDR3 amino acids: CASSSGQGVQEQFF. DNA for the CDR3: TGTGCCAGCTCATCGGGACAGGGGGTACAGGAGCAGTTCTTC.

This clonotype was seen repeatedly, ten times or more. The rearrangement joins TRBV12-3 or TRBV12-4 to TRBJ1-5, with TRBD1 identical over 7 bases. The CDR3 has 14 residues. Germline trimming cut 6 bases from V and 3 bases from J; bases unmatched to any gene: 5. CDR3 coding DNA: TGTGCCAGCAGCGGACAGGCGGTCAATCAGCCCCAGCATTTT. It is translated as CASSGQAVNQPQHF.

This clonotype has ten or more counts. The V call is TRBV20-1, the J call TRBJ1-1; TRBD1 matches at 7 bases. The CDR3 length is 15 residues. In germline, CDR1 is DFQATT, CDR2 SNEGSKA (reference sequence). The CDR3 sequence: CRANRPGGQNTEAFF. Written as DNA, the CDR3 is TGCAGAGCCAACCGGCCAGGGGGACAGAACACTGAAGCTTTCTTT.

This clonotype was observed at least ten times. The chain links TRBV3-1 to TRBJ2-6, with D uncertain. V lost 1 base and J lost 4, with 11 bases in between. Germline loops: CDR1 LGHDT, CDR2 YNNKEL (reference sequence). The CDR3 covers 16 residues. CDR3 loop: CASSQVRVAGANVLTF. The DNA for the CDR3 is TGTGCCAGCAGCCAAGTTCGAGTAGCCGGGGCCAACGTCCTGACTTTC.

This clonotype was counted only a few times. The chain couples TRBV4-1 to TRBJ2-7; no clear D gene. Looked up from germline, CDR1 is MGHRA and CDR2 is YSYEKL. This CDR3 is 14 amino acids long. Trimming took off 4 bases at V and 3 bases at J, with 13 bases between the two ends. The chain's CDR3 is CASSRQLSGYEQYV. CDR3 nucleotides: TGCGCCAGCAGCCGTCAACTGTCGGGCTACGAGCAGTACGTC.

This clonotype was recorded at least ten times. The J gene is TRBJ2-5, the V gene TRBV3-1; D tentatively reads TRBD1 or TRBD2 (5 bases each). The V end was cut by 5 bases, the J end by 2 bases, with 12 bases between. CDR3 length: 14 amino acids. Germline values: CDR1 LGHDT, CDR2 YNNKEL (reference sequence). CDR3 loop: CASSAGTHQETQYF. CDR3 DNA sequence: TGTGCCAGCAGCGCCGGGACGCATCAAGAGACCCAGTACTTC.

This clonotype has ten or more counts. The rearrangement uses TRBV20-1 and TRBJ1-2; D is unclear. CDR1 is DFQATT and CDR2 is SNEGSKA in the germline V gene (reference sequence). The CDR3 covers 14 residues. The ends were cut back, 3 bases at V and 4 bases at J, with 15 bases in the middle. The CDR3: CSASLMGSPYGYTF. Written as DNA, the CDR3 is TGCAGTGCTAGTCTCATGGGCAGTCCCTATGGCTACACCTTC.

This clonotype showed up many times. The rearrangement uses TRBV18 and TRBJ2-5; D is possibly TRBD2 (6 bases). The CDR3 is made up of 13 amino acids. In germline, CDR1 is KGHSH, CDR2 LQKENI. The V and J ends lost 4 bases and 10 bases respectively, with 16 bases between them. The CDR3 protein is CASSRTSTGDQYF. DNA for the CDR3: TGTGCCAGCTCACGCACTAGCACTGGGGACCAGTACTTC.

There are many counts of this clonotype. The V call is TRBV5-1, the J call TRBJ1-1; 8 nucleotides align to TRBD1. The CDR3 contains 14 residues. Per germline, CDR1 SGHRS and CDR2 YFSETQ. V was pared by 2 bases and J by 5 bases, with 5 bases of the junction left unmatched. The CDR3 reads CASSFTGGGTEAFF. The CDR3 DNA is TGCGCCAGCAGCTTTACAGGGGGGGGAACTGAAGCTTTCTTT.

At least ten counts were recorded for this clonotype. The J gene is TRBJ2-3, the V gene TRBV7-2; no reliable D call. This CDR3 is 14 amino acids long. Trimming took off 5 bases at V and 1 base at J, with 10 bases between the two ends. Per the germline V gene, CDR1 is SGHTA and CDR2 is FQGNSA. The CDR3 reads CASSLSRGTDTQYF. As DNA, the CDR3 is TGTGCCAGCAGCCTCTCCCGGGGCACAGATACGCAGTATTTT. Together with reference TRBV7-2 and TRBJ2-3, the CDR3 gives the full variable domain: GAGVSQSPSNKVTEKGKDVELRCDPISGHTALYWYRQSLGQGLEFLIYFQGNSAPDKSGLPSDRFSAERTGGSVSTLTIQRTQQEDSAVYLCASSLSRGTDTQYFGPGTRLTVL.

This clonotype was found many times. The chain uses TRBV27 and TRBJ1-5; D unresolved. V lost 2 bases and J lost 5, with 7 bases in between. The germline gives CDR1 MNHEY, CDR2 SMNVEV (reference sequence). The CDR3 has 13 residues. The CDR3 DNA reads TGTGCCAGCAGTTTAAAAGGAGATCAGCCCCAGCATTTT. This encodes CASSLKGDQPQHF.

This clonotype was detected ten times or more. The V and J genes are TRBV7-9 and TRBJ1-6; D remains ambiguous. The germline V gene has CDR1 SEHNR and CDR2 FQNEAQ (reference sequence). This CDR3 is 16 amino acids long. The V and J ends lost 5 bases and 7 bases respectively, with 18 bases between them. The CDR3 nucleotides are TGTGCCAGCAGCCAAGACCGGGATGCGGGGAATTCACCCCTCCACTTT. This gives the protein CASSQDRDAGNSPLHF.

The sample holds many counts of this clonotype. The chain links TRBV5-1 to TRBJ2-5; 13 bases fit TRBD2. CDR1 is SGHRS and CDR2 is YFSETQ in the germline V gene. Trimming cost V 4 bases and J 2 bases; bases outside gene matches: 5. The CDR3 is 16 residues long. This CDR3 is CASSKTSGGQQETQYF. In DNA form, the CDR3 reads TGCGCCAGCAGCAAGACTAGCGGGGGGCAACAAGAGACCCAGTACTTC.

This clonotype was counted at least ten times. The V call is TRBV7-2, the J call TRBJ2-5; 7 positions match TRBD2. CDR1 and CDR2 from the germline V gene are SGHTA and FQGNSA. The CDR3 extends over 14 amino acids. With 5 bases clipped from V and 5 bases from J, the junction kept 8 bases outside the gene matches. Here the CDR3 reads CASSRYGEGETQYF. DNA of the CDR3: TGTGCCAGCAGCCGATATGGGGAGGGGGAGACCCAGTACTTC.

This clonotype was recorded a few times. J is TRBJ1-2 and V is TRBV20-1, with D perhaps TRBD1 (6 bases). Trimming took 5 bases from V and 6 from J, leaving 22 bases between them. The CDR3 is 15 residues long. Germline CDR1 and CDR2: DFQATT and SNEGSKA (reference sequence). The CDR3 here is CSADPITTGGDGYTF. The CDR3 nucleotides read TGCAGTGCTGACCCAATAACGACAGGAGGGGATGGCTACACCTTC.